Following are 31 T cell receptor beta chains from one sample sequenced in a study of OX40 agonist ivuxolimab in advanced cancers. The data were produced by immunoSEQ multiplex PCR, yet TCRdb's version contains in-frame clones alone and is incomplete. In the table there are approximately 50,000 clones, nearly 80% of which are singletons. Specimen: CD4+ or CD8+ T cells sorted from blood, collected in a trial of the OX40 agonist ivuxolimab. These receptors were collected from an adult with an advanced solid tumor such as melanoma, head and neck, liver or kidney cancer.

A few counts support this clone. V gene TRBV6-6 combines with J gene TRBJ1-5, with 7 bases that match TRBD1. Germline CDR1 reads MNHNY; CDR2 reads SVGAGI (reference sequence). V shed 7 bases and J 7 bases; nucleotides not matched to a gene: 10. This CDR3 comprises 14 residues. CDR3 in DNA: TGTGCCAGCAACTGGTCCCAGGGGGAACAGCCCCAGCATTTT. Translating it yields CASNWSQGEQPQHF.

The table lists this clone with a few counts. The chain uses TRBV11-2 and TRBJ1-5; possible D gene TRBD1, 5 bases. Germline loops: CDR1 SGHAT, CDR2 FQNNGV. V lost 0 bases to trimming and J lost 6 bases, with 12 bases between them. The length of the CDR3 is 15 residues. The CDR3 reads CASSLDLQGGQPQHF. In DNA form, the CDR3 reads TGTGCCAGCAGCTTAGACTTGCAGGGAGGTCAGCCCCAGCATTTT.

The J gene is TRBJ1-1, the V gene TRBV5-8, with TRBD1 as a possible D gene (5 bases). This CDR3 region has 16 residues. The germline gives CDR1 SGHTS, CDR2 YDEGEE. Trimming stripped 0 bases from V and 7 bases from J, with 19 bases between. The CDR3 sequence: CASSLEGGLRGGEAFF. DNA of the CDR3: TGTGCCAGCAGCTTGGAAGGAGGCCTCCGGGGCGGTGAAGCTTTCTTT.

This clone came up a few times. V usage is TRBV2 and J usage is TRBJ2-5, with 7 bases that match TRBD2. This CDR3 region has 14 residues. CDR1 and CDR2 (germline): SNHLY, FYNNEI. Trimming removed 1 base from V and 5 bases from J; junction bases left unmatched: 4. CDR3 amino acids: CASSEGTRGETQYF. CDR3 coding DNA: TGTGCCAGCAGTGAAGGGACTAGGGGTGAGACCCAGTACTTC.

This chain links TRBV30 with TRBJ1-4; D gene ambiguous. Germline V gives CDR1 GTSNPN, CDR2 SVGIG (reference sequence). This CDR3 has 16 residues. Trimming left V 1 base short and J 2 bases short, with 14 bases between. The DNA for the CDR3 is TGTGCCTGGAGTGCCCGACGGATGGCGACTAATGAAAAACTGTTTTTT. Its protein product is CAWSARRMATNEKLFF.

The chain is built from TRBV19 and TRBJ2-4; the D gene could be TRBD1 or TRBD2 (5 bases each). CDR3 length equals 14 residues. CDR1 is LNHDA, CDR2 SQIVND, per germline (reference sequence). V lost 7 bases to trimming and J lost 5 bases, with 15 bases between them. The CDR3 DNA sequence: TGTGCCAGTAACACTCCAGGGACGGAAAACATTCAGTACTTC. Amino acid sequence: CASNTPGTENIQYF.

J is TRBJ2-1 and V is TRBV6-5, with D possibly being TRBD2 (6 bases). Germline CDR1 reads MNHEY; CDR2 reads SVGAGI. V lost 0 bases, J lost 7 bases, and 13 bases lay in between. The CDR3 extends over 15 amino acids. CDR3 coding DNA: TGTGCCAGCAGTTACTCCTTTGCCCTAGCGAATGAGCAGTTCTTC. This translates into CASSYSFALANEQFF.

The V gene is TRBV5-1, the J gene TRBJ2-1, with TRBD2 identical over 8 bases. The CDR3 is 17 amino acids. Germline trimming cut 1 base from V and 8 bases from J; bases unmatched to any gene: 14. Germline values: CDR1 SGHRS, CDR2 YFSETQ. CDR3 in DNA: TGCGCCAGCAGCTTGACCCCTAATCGGGAGGGCGCCCATGAGCAGTTCTTC. Translated: CASSLTPNREGAHEQFF.

The CDR3: CASVPGAPGYTF. CDR3 DNA: TGTGCTAGTGTACCAGGGGCGCCCGGCTACACCTTC. The chain combines TRBV12-5 with TRBJ1-2, with a weak D call TRBD1 (6 bases). V gave up 7 bases and J gave up 8 bases, with 14 bases separating them. CDR3 length: 12 amino acids. Germline V gives CDR1 LGHNT, CDR2 FRNRAP.

The chain uses TRBV7-9 and TRBJ1-6, with 10 bases that match TRBD1. Germline V lookup: CDR1 SEHNR, CDR2 FQNEAQ (reference sequence). The V gene end was trimmed by 5 bases and the J gene end by 10 bases; junction bases not matched to a gene: 11. This CDR3 contains 16 residues. The chain's CDR3 is CASSTRTGGNGSPLHF. Here the CDR3 DNA reads TGTGCCAGCAGCACCCGGACAGGGGGAAATGGATCACCCCTCCACTTT.

The J gene is TRBJ2-7, the V gene TRBV6-5; the D gene could be TRBD1 or TRBD2 (5 bases each). The CDR3 runs 15 residues. Germline CDR1 and CDR2: MNHEY and SVGAGI. V was pared by 2 bases and J by 2 bases, with 13 bases between. The CDR3 reads CASSYTPTGPYEQYF. CDR3 DNA: TGTGCCAGCAGTTACACCCCCACGGGACCCTACGAGCAGTACTTC.

The CDR3 loop is CASSHQGQGARNEQFF. The CDR3 bases are TGTGCCAGCAGCCACCAGGGGCAGGGGGCGCGGAATGAGCAGTTCTTC. J is TRBJ2-1 and V is TRBV5-5, with 8 bases that match TRBD1. J gave up 7 bases and V 4 bases, and 13 bases lay outside the gene matches. The V gene's germline CDR1 is SGHKS and CDR2 YYEKEE (reference sequence). The CDR3 is 16 amino acids.

A single count supports this clone. This sequence joins TRBV27 and TRBJ1-4; 7 positions match TRBD1. V was pared by 5 bases and J by 8 bases, with 14 bases of the junction left unmatched. Germline loops: CDR1 MNHEY, CDR2 SMNVEV (reference sequence). CDR3 length: 16 residues. The CDR3, as DNA: TGTGCCAGCAGTCCCCATCGACAGGGTGGTCGGGAAAAACTGTTTTTT. Translating gives CASSPHRQGGREKLFF.

The sample holds one count of this clone. The V and J genes are TRBV19 and TRBJ1-3; 7 positions match TRBD1. V lost 6 bases, J lost 0 bases, and 5 bases stayed unmatched. This CDR3 has 15 amino acids. Germline V gives CDR1 LNHDA, CDR2 SQIVND (reference sequence). This chain's CDR3 is CASSLGQNSGNTIYF. The CDR3 DNA follows: TGTGCCAGTAGCCTGGGACAGAACTCTGGAAACACCATATATTTT.

The chain has TRBV27 and TRBJ2-2; 10 nucleotides agree with TRBD1. The CDR3 extends over 16 amino acids. Per the germline V gene, CDR1 is MNHEY and CDR2 is SMNVEV (reference sequence). Trimming at V came to 6 bases and at J to 5 bases, leaving 9 bases not matched to a gene. The CDR3 reads CASSQRQGARTGELFF. In DNA, the CDR3 is TGTGCCAGCAGCCAACGACAGGGGGCGCGAACCGGGGAGCTGTTTTTT.

This chain connects TRBV10-2 to TRBJ2-2, with D uncertain. Germline values: CDR1 WSHSY, CDR2 SAAADI. CDR3 size: 11 residues. V lost 4 bases to trimming and J lost 7 bases, with 4 bases between them. CDR3: CASSAVGELFF. CDR3 nucleotides: TGCGCCAGCAGTGCGGTCGGGGAGCTGTTTTTT.

The chain joins TRBV5-1 to TRBJ1-3; D is perhaps TRBD1 (5 bases). In germline, CDR1 is SGHRS, CDR2 YFSETQ. V lost 4 bases to trimming and J lost 0 bases, with 11 bases between them. The CDR3 spans 15 residues. CDR3 sequence (DNA): TGCGCCAGCAGCCGGGACTTGAGCTCTGGAAACACCATATATTTT. Protein: CASSRDLSSGNTIYF. The whole variable domain, filled in from reference TRBV5-1 and TRBJ1-3, reads KAGVTQTPRYLIKTRGQQVTLSCSPISGHRSVSWYQQTPGQGLQFLFEYFSETQRNKGNFPGRFSGRQFSNSRSEMNVSTLELGDSALYLCASSRDLSSGNTIYFGEGSWLTVV.

The chain combines TRBV7-2 with TRBJ1-3; D ambiguous. The CDR3 covers 14 residues. V lost 5 bases to trimming and J lost 7 bases, with 15 bases between them. Germline loops: CDR1 SGHTA, CDR2 FQGNSA. The CDR3, as DNA: TGTGCCAGCAGCCTGGGGTATACCAGTAACACCATATATTTT. Residues: CASSLGYTSNTIYF.

The V call is TRBV19, the J call TRBJ1-5; tentatively, D is TRBD1 (6 bases). The CDR3 contains 16 residues. CDR1 and CDR2 from the germline V gene are LNHDA and SQIVND (reference sequence). Trimming stripped 6 bases from V and 2 bases from J, with 17 bases between. CDR3 nucleotide sequence: TGTGCCAGTAGGGTCGGCAGGGGCGATCGCAATCAGCCCCAGCATTTT. Encoded protein: CASRVGRGDRNQPQHF. Full variable domain (rest looked up from reference TRBV19 and TRBJ1-5): DGGITQSPKYLFRKEGQNVTLSCEQNLNHDAMYWYRQDPGQGLRLIYYSQIVNDFQKGDIAEGYSVSREKKESFPLTVTSAQKNPTAFYLCASRVGRGDRNQPQHFGDGTRLSIL.

V is TRBV19 and J is TRBJ1-4; 11 bases line up with TRBD1. CDR3 length: 13 amino acids. V lost 9 bases to trimming and J lost 7 bases; unmatched junction nucleotides: 4. The germline CDR1 and CDR2 sequences are LNHDA and SQIVND (reference sequence). The CDR3 sequence: CASWDRGTEKLFF. The DNA of the CDR3 is TGTGCCAGCTGGGACAGGGGGACTGAAAAACTGTTTTTT.

This clone occurred a few times. The chain couples TRBV2 to TRBJ1-2, with no clear D. Germline CDR1 SNHLY, CDR2 FYNNEI. V was pared by 4 bases and J by 4 bases, with 10 bases between. The CDR3 totals 13 residues. The CDR3 sequence: CASSVEILYGYTF. In DNA, the CDR3 is TGTGCCAGCAGTGTTGAGATACTCTATGGCTACACCTTC.

The chain employs TRBV2 and TRBJ2-7; D may match TRBD1 or TRBD2 (5 bases each). Looked up from germline, CDR1 is SNHLY and CDR2 is FYNNEI. The CDR3 totals 12 residues. V lost 8 bases and J 2 bases, leaving 10 bases between the germline ends. The CDR3 loop reads CASRRGPYEQYF. DNA for the CDR3: TGTGCCAGCCGAAGGGGACCCTACGAGCAGTACTTC.

This chain connects TRBV20-1 to TRBJ2-7; tentatively, D is TRBD2 (5 bases). Germline V gene lookup returns CDR1 DFQATT and CDR2 SNEGSKA (reference sequence). The CDR3 is 11 residues long. V dropped 6 bases and J dropped 10 bases, with 16 bases sitting between them. CDR3 in amino acids: CSASISDSQYF. CDR3 DNA: TGCAGTGCCAGTATCTCGGACTCTCAGTACTTC.

The chain employs TRBV9 and TRBJ1-1; D is perhaps TRBD1 (5 bases). V lost 4 bases to trimming and J lost 1 base, with 14 bases between them. Germline CDR1 and CDR2: SGDLS and YYNGEE. This CDR3 contains 15 residues. CDR3 sequence reads: CASSSSGQANTEAFF. As DNA, the CDR3 is TGTGCCAGCAGCTCCTCGGGGCAAGCGAACACTGAAGCTTTCTTT.

This rearrangement joins TRBV5-5 to TRBJ2-5, with D maybe TRBD1 (5 bases). V was shortened by 1 base and J by 4 bases, with 17 bases between the two germline ends. The germline V gene has CDR1 SGHKS and CDR2 YYEKEE (reference sequence). The CDR3 extends over 16 amino acids. CDR3 residues: CASSLRGSLWAETQYF. CDR3 bases: TGTGCCAGCAGCTTGAGGGGTAGTCTCTGGGCAGAGACCCAGTACTTC.

The chain recombines TRBV5-1 with TRBJ1-1; weak D call: TRBD1 (6 bases). Germline V lookup: CDR1 SGHRS, CDR2 YFSETQ. The CDR3 spans 14 residues. V was pared by 0 bases and J by 5 bases, with 11 bases between. The CDR3 spells CASSLDGRGTEAFF. The CDR3 DNA follows: TGCGCCAGCAGCTTGGACGGGAGGGGGACTGAAGCTTTCTTT.

This rearrangement joins TRBV14 to TRBJ2-5; D call uncertain. From germline, CDR1 is SGHDN and CDR2 FVKESK. This CDR3 contains 14 residues. Between the trimmed V and J ends, which lost 3 bases and 5 bases, there was a span of 13 bases. CDR3 bases: TGTGCCAGCAGCCAGCTGGTTTTGACGGAGACCCAGTACTTC. Its translation: CASSQLVLTETQYF.

The chain couples TRBV10-3 to TRBJ2-4, with 8 bases matching TRBD2. In germline, CDR1 is ENHRY, CDR2 SYGVKD. V lost 8 bases and J lost 0; bases outside the gene matches: 18. The CDR3 contains 19 residues. The CDR3 reads CAIRGGHRNGLVAKNIQYF. The CDR3 DNA is TGTGCCATCCGGGGGGGGCACCGAAACGGATTAGTAGCCAAAAACATTCAGTACTTC.

The CDR3, as DNA: TGTGCCAGCAGCCTGACCGTTCGGGGCTGGGCTAACTATGGCTACACCTTC. Translation: CASSLTVRGWANYGYTF. This chain links TRBV7-6 with TRBJ1-2, with D possibly TRBD1 on 5 matching bases. CDR1 SGHVS and CDR2 FNYEAQ come from the germline V gene. V was pared by 5 bases and J by 0 bases, with 19 bases between. The CDR3 contains 17 residues.

This rearrangement joins TRBV5-1 to TRBJ1-3, with 9 bases identical to TRBD1. The germline V gene encodes CDR1 SGHRS and CDR2 YFSETQ. The CDR3 consists of 16 residues. The V segment lost 4 bases and the J segment 0 bases; nucleotides outside the gene matches: 5. The CDR3 coding sequence is TGCGCCAGCAGCATCGGACAGGGGAACTCTGGAAACACCATATATTTT. It translates to CASSIGQGNSGNTIYF.

The chain couples TRBV29-1 to TRBJ1-2; no reliable D call. V was shortened by 4 bases and J by 5 bases, with 11 bases between the two germline ends. This CDR3 is 12 amino acids long. CDR1 is SQVTM and CDR2 is ANQGSEA in the germline V gene. CDR3: CSVGAGFYGYTF. The CDR3 DNA sequence: TGCAGCGTTGGGGCAGGATTTTATGGCTACACCTTC.